These T cell receptor beta chains were read from a single sample in a study of blood T cell repertoires in COVID-19. This table comes from immunoSEQ multiplex PCR, and its TCRdb copy is limited to in-frame clones, with some not included. Of 250,000 or so clones listed, about 86% are singletons. The sequenced sample was PBMCs or T cells enriched from blood (not recorded which). These receptors all stem from a man aged 45 to 65 who had recovered from COVID-19. Both conserved end residues are part of each CDR3. Each record gives: J gene, clone size, D gene, V gene, CDR3 DNA, CDR3 protein. The D gene is left open where the match is weak. The listing skips clone size in some rows; elsewhere it reads once, few, many or a size class.

TRBJ2-7	once	TRBD2	TRBV20-1	TGCAGTGCTAGTTCCCGTAGCGGGTACGGATCCTACGAGCAGTACTTC	CSASSRSGYGSYEQYF
TRBJ1-6	once	TRBD1	TRBV6-1	TGTGCCAGCAGTGAGACAGGGGTCGGGTCACCCCTCCACTTT	CASSETGVGSPLHF
TRBJ2-7	.	.	TRBV19	TGTGCCAGTAGAGATACAGGGAACGAGCAGTACTTC	CASRDTGNEQYF
TRBJ1-5	.	.	TRBV19	TGTGCCAGTAGTATAAAGCGGGACCAGCCCCAGCATTTT	CASSIKRDQPQHF
TRBJ2-5	.	.	TRBV3-1/TRBV3-2	TGTGCCAGCAGCCAAGTAGACAGCGCCCCCCACGAGACCCAGTACTTC	CASSQVDSAPHETQYF
TRBJ2-1	.	TRBD2	TRBV19	TGTGCCAGTAGTATGAAGGGACTAGCGGGTGATTGGTTCTTC	CASSMKGLAGDWFF
TRBJ1-4	once	TRBD1	TRBV11-3	TGTGCCAGCAGCCCCGGACAGGGAGGGGCTGAAAAACTGTTTTTT	CASSPGQGGAEKLFF
TRBJ1-5	.	TRBD1	TRBV6-5	TGTGCCAGCAGGCGGGACAGATTAAATCAGCCCCAGCATTTT	CASRRDRLNQPQHF
TRBJ2-2	.	TRBD1	TRBV2	TGTGCCAGCAGGATACCCCGACAGGGTGACGGGGAGCTGTTTTTT	CASRIPRQGDGELFF
TRBJ1-3	.	.	TRBV9	TGTGCCAGCAGTCGGGGGGTTTACGGAAACACCATATATTTT	CASSRGVYGNTIYF
TRBJ1-3	.	TRBD1	TRBV6-1	TGTGCCAGCAGTGATACAGGGGTTGGAAACACCATATATTTT	CASSDTGVGNTIYF
TRBJ2-7	.	.	TRBV4-1	TGCGCCAGCAGCCAGGACCGACAGAGATCCGAGCAGTACTTC	CASSQDRQRSEQYF
TRBJ2-7	few	TRBD2	TRBV5-1	TGCGCCAGCAGCCCCCCCCTGAGAAGCGGGAGGGCCAGATCCTACGAGCAGTACTTC	CASSPPLRSGRARSYEQYF
TRBJ1-3	.	.	TRBV30	TGTGCCTGGAGGGGGCCCACAGGGACCATATATTTT	CAWRGPTGTIYF
TRBJ2-3	.	.	TRBV4-2	TGTGCCAGCAGCCCTAAGGGGGACCGTGGCACAGATACGCAGTATTTT	CASSPKGDRGTDTQYF
TRBJ1-4	.	.	TRBV27	TGTGCCAGCAGTTTATCCCCCGGGGGAAGGGAAAAACTGTTTTTT	CASSLSPGGREKLFF
TRBJ1-6	.	.	TRBV27	TGTGCCAGCTGGCCGGGGAAGGTTTCCTATAATTCACCCCTCCACTTT	CASWPGKVSYNSPLHF
TRBJ2-7	.	.	TRBV7-9	TGTGCCAGCAGCCTACCCAACCAAGGGGGCTCCTACGAGCAGTACTTC	CASSLPNQGGSYEQYF
TRBJ1-2	.	TRBD1	TRBV7-9	TGTGCCAGCAGCTTATATGCCCAGGGGGGCAGTTATGGCTACACCTTC	CASSLYAQGGSYGYTF
TRBJ1-2	.	.	TRBV29-1	TGCAGCGTTTCGGTCGGGGGGCACGACTATGGCTACACCTTC	CSVSVGGHDYGYTF
TRBJ2-5	.	.	TRBV28	TGTGCCAGCAGTTTAGGGGCCCAGTACCAAGAGACCCAGTACTTC	CASSLGAQYQETQYF
TRBJ1-6	.	.	TRBV5-6	TGTGCCAGCAGCTTGTATGGAGGTGGTTCACCCCTCCACTTT	CASSLYGGGSPLHF
TRBJ1-1	.	.	TRBV23-1	TGCGCCAGCAGTCAAACCCTCCCCCGAGAGAACACTGAAGCTTTCTTT	CASSQTLPRENTEAFF
TRBJ2-3	.	TRBD2	TRBV9	TGTGCCAGCAACCTGGGACTAGCAGATACGCAGTATTTT	CASNLGLADTQYF
TRBJ2-2	.	.	TRBV19	TGTGCCAGTAGTATTAACGGGGAGCTGTTTTTT	CASSINGELFF
TRBJ2-1	.	TRBD2	TRBV11-3	TGTGCCAGCAGCTTCCGCCTAGCGGGATCCTACAATGAGCAGTTCTTC	CASSFRLAGSYNEQFF
TRBJ1-1	.	.	TRBV9	TGTGCCAGCAGCGTACGGGAAGTCAGTGAAGCTTTCTTT	CASSVREVSEAFF
TRBJ1-1	.	.	TRBV7-3	TGTGCCAGCAGCGGGGGAGGGGGCACTGAAGCTTTCTTT	CASSGGGGTEAFF
TRBJ1-3	.	.	TRBV9	TGTGCCAGGCGGTTCCAACAGGGTGGTACTGGAAACACCATATATTTT	CARRFQQGGTGNTIYF
TRBJ1-4	.	TRBD1	TRBV9	TGTGCCAGCAGCCCTCTAGGGACAGAAAATGAAAAACTGTTTTTT	CASSPLGTENEKLFF
TRBJ1-2	.	TRBD1	TRBV6-1	TGTGCCAGCAGTGAAAGGACAGGGAGTCTACTAGGCTACACCTTC	CASSERTGSLLGYTF
TRBJ1-6	.	.	TRBV5-1	TGCGCCAGCAGCCCGGACGTCAGGGAAAATTCACCCCTCCACTTT	CASSPDVRENSPLHF
TRBJ2-5	.	.	TRBV4-2	TGTGCCAGCAGCCATCTCCTTTCTAGGACACACCTAGGGGAGACCCAGTACTTC	CASSHLLSRTHLGETQYF
TRBJ1-2	.	TRBD1	TRBV9	TGTGCCAGCAGCTTCTCGGACAGGGGCTATGGCTACACCTTC	CASSFSDRGYGYTF
TRBJ1-2	.	TRBD1	TRBV6-5	TGTGCCAGCAGTTACTACGGACAGGGGACTGGCTACACCTTC	CASSYYGQGTGYTF
TRBJ2-7	.	.	TRBV5-4	TGTGCCAGCAGCAATGCCCCAGGGCCTGCCATCTACGAGCAGTACTTC	CASSNAPGPAIYEQYF
TRBJ1-2	.	.	TRBV11-2	TGTGCCAGCAGCCCGGGACTTTATGGCTACACCTTC	CASSPGLYGYTF
TRBJ1-2	.	.	TRBV6-1	TGTGCCAGCAGTGAACTAACCTACACCTTC	CASSELTYTF
TRBJ1-5	.	.	TRBV4-2	TGTGCCAGCAGCCAAGATGACCCCTTGGGGGAGGGTTGGGGGCCCCAGCATTTT	CASSQDDPLGEGWGPQHF
TRBJ1-2	.	TRBD1	TRBV28	TGTGCCAGCAGTTTATACCCGCAGGGGGCGGTCTATGGCTACACCTTC	CASSLYPQGAVYGYTF
TRBJ1-2	.	.	TRBV19	TGTGCCAGGGAGCTAGTTCGGATTTTTAACTATGGCTACACCTTC	CARELVRIFNYGYTF
TRBJ2-2	.	.	TRBV7-2	TGTGCCAGCAGCTTAGACGGGTCCGGGGACACCGGGGAGCTGTTTTTT	CASSLDGSGDTGELFF